The clone carrying this TCR beta chain was found many times. Its matching antigen is unknown. One entry per CDR3 protein results from TCRdb running MiXCR on the 5' RACE reads. This sample has about 100,000 distinct CDR3 sequences; around 10% occur once, and the top ten carry about 40%. The germline gives CDR1 DFQATT, CDR2 SNEGSKA (reference sequence). V lost 6 bases and J 2 bases, leaving 3 bases between the germline ends. The CDR3 is 10 residues long. These data are taken from a study of T-cell memory formation after mild COVID-19. Study in general: Largely donor-specific sequence clusters came from a couple of donors. Study-level findings and limits: While clones contracting from day 15 to 85 were balanced between CD4 and CD8, later expanders leaned CD4+.

The sample taken for sequencing was PBMCs or a T cell subset sorted from them (not recorded which). This TCR derives from a man younger than 35 who had mild COVID-19 (a few samples of this study predate the infection). Cell type and time point are not known. The V and J genes are TRBV20-1 and TRBJ2-3; D is unresolved. For the CDR3, the DNA is TGCAGTGCCATCACAGATACGCAGTATTTT. It specifies CSAITDTQYF.